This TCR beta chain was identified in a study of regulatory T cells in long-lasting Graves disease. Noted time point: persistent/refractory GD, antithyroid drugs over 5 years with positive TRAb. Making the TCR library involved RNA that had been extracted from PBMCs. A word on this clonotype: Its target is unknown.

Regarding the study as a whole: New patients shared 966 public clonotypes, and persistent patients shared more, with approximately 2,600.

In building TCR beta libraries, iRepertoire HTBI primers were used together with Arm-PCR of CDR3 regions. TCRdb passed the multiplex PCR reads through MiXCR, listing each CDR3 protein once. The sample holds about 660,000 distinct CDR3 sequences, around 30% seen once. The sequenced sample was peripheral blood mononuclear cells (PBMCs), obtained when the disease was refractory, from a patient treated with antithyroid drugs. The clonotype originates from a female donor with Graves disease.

DNA for the CDR3: TGCGCCAGCAGCTTGGAGACAGTTATGGGAAATTCACCCCTCCACTTT. Protein: CASSLETVMGNSPLHF. This chain joins TRBV5-1 and TRBJ1-6; D might be TRBD1 (5 bases). Germline loops: CDR1 SGHRS, CDR2 YFSETQ. Deletions cut 0 bases from V and 7 bases from J, with 14 bases between. CDR3 length equals 16 residues.